The rows below give T cell receptor beta chains drawn from one sample of a study of CD8 T cells in ankylosing spondylitis. TCRdb re-analysed the 5' RACE reads in MiXCR, keeping a single row per CDR3 protein. The repertoire holds 300,000 to 400,000 distinct CDR3 sequences, with roughly 15% as singletons. Sequencing was carried out using blood, either unsorted or a sorted T cell fraction (not recorded which). The receptor source for this set is a male donor with ankylosing spondylitis or in good health (not recorded which). The CDR3 runs from the conserved cysteine through the conserved F or W.

j_call v_call cdr3_aa
TRBJ1-2 TRBV20-1 CSATLTGPNYGYTF
TRBJ2-5 TRBV20-1 CSAKMGSETQYF
TRBJ2-7 TRBV29-1 CSVVLAYEQYF
TRBJ2-2 TRBV15 CATSSPRTSGNTGELFF
TRBJ1-1 TRBV3-1 CASSQATGTKAFF
TRBJ2-7 TRBV5-1 CASSLDGTGPYEQYF
TRBJ1-5 TRBV5-1 CASSLEGIPSQPQHF
TRBJ2-3 TRBV3-1 CASSPLGANTQYF
TRBJ1-1 TRBV6-5 CASSRTGGAFF
TRBJ2-3 TRBV29-1 CSVEDPRQGRTDTQYF
TRBJ1-1 TRBV18 CASSQGQINTEAFF
TRBJ2-7 TRBV6-1 CASSGGLGFPSSYEQYF
TRBJ2-3 TRBV7-9 CASSLESTDTQYF
TRBJ1-6 TRBV19 CASSIRPVGNSPLHF
TRBJ2-5 TRBV13 CASSFGQGETQYF
TRBJ1-6 TRBV7-8 CASSFRQGGNSPLHF
TRBJ2-3 TRBV4-1 CASSQDLGTYRTDTQYF
TRBJ1-2 TRBV6-5 CASREWGYGYTF
TRBJ2-2 TRBV9 CASSGGRRTGELFF
TRBJ2-3 TRBV11-2 CASSLSVWRIPATDTDTQYF
TRBJ2-5 TRBV20-1 CSARAGTGALTGQTQYF
TRBJ2-7 TRBV12-3/TRBV12-4 CASSLAPHEQYF